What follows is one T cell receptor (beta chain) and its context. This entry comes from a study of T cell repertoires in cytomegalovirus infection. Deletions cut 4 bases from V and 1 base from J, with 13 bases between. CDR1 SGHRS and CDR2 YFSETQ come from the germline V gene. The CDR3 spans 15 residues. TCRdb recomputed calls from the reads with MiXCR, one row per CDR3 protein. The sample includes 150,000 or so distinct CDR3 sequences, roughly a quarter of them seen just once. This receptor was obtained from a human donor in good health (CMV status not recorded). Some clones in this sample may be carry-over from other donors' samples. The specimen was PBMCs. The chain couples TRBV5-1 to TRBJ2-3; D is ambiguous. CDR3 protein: CASSPDVDGTDTQYF. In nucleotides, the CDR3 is TGCGCCAGCAGCCCTGACGTGGACGGCACAGATACGCAGTATTTT.